This TCR beta chain was sequenced in a study of vaccination and CD4 T cells after COVID-19. Overall study context: Blood was drawn a median 72 days post second dose, range 14 to 241.

Sequencing of DNA taken from cultured CD4+ T cells relied on the Oncomine TCR Beta short-read assay. Genomic DNA was extracted from cultured CD4+ T cells. Using its own MiXCR run on the PCR reads, TCRdb lists one record per CDR3 protein. The table shows roughly 17,000 distinct CDR3 sequences, with about three quarters occurring only once. The sample's treatment: approximately 9-day PBMC culture with coronavirus spike peptide pools or control peptides (ViraFEST assay). On this clonotype itself: No antigen is known for it.

The CDR3 length is 13 residues. Between the trimmed V and J ends, which lost 5 bases and 10 bases, there was a span of 17 bases. Per the germline V gene, CDR1 is MNHEY and CDR2 is SMNVEV (reference sequence). The TCR comes from a human donor who had recovered from COVID-19. The chain is built from TRBV27 and TRBJ1-1; D gene ambiguous. The sequencing input was CD4+ T cells from blood, cultured in vitro. CDR3 nucleotides: TGTGCCAGCAGTGCCCTCAAGGGTATAAGAGCTTTCTTT. It yields the protein CASSALKGIRAFF.